Below are 12 T cell receptor beta chains sequenced from a single sample in a study of T cells expressing NK-cell markers. Using the 5' RACE reads, TCRdb records one entry per CDR3 protein without DNA. Its listing shows fewer than 400,000 distinct CDR3 sequences. Material: blood T cells: a sorted CD56 or NKG2C T cell subset, CD4+ or CD8+ T cells, or bulk PBMC T cells (not recorded which). Every receptor here comes from a woman aged 50 to 65 in good health.

The chain links TRBV12-3 or TRBV12-4 to TRBJ1-3; TCRdb gives TRBD1 as the D gene, but with no DNA this cannot be confirmed. This CDR3 region has 16 residues. The CDR3 protein is CASRQPGQVSGNTIYF.

J is TRBJ2-1 and V is TRBV11-2; TCRdb indicates TRBD2, and absent DNA this call remains unverified. Germline CDR1 SGHAT, CDR2 FQNNGV. There are 15 residues in the CDR3. This CDR3 reads CASSLRLDSYNEQFF. The full variable domain, with the rest looked up from reference TRBV11-2 and TRBJ2-1, is EAGVAQSPRYKIIEKRQSVAFWCNPISGHATLYWYQQILGQGPKLLIQFQNNGVVDDSQLPKDRFSAERLKGVDSTLKIQPAKLEDSAVYLCASSLRLDSYNEQFFGPGTRLTVL.

The chain combines TRBV20-1 with TRBJ2-2; TCRdb's D gene call, TRBD2, goes unchecked for lack of DNA. Looked up from germline, CDR1 is DFQATT and CDR2 is SNEGSKA (reference sequence). The CDR3 runs 15 residues. The CDR3 here is CSARGRAGGTGELFF.

The CDR3 region is CASSLDTVKETQYF. V is TRBV12-3 or TRBV12-4 and J is TRBJ2-5. The CDR3 runs to 14 residues.

The chain employs TRBV9 and TRBJ2-1; the D call from TCRdb, TRBD2, cannot be confirmed without DNA. The CDR3 has 15 residues. Germline loops: CDR1 SGDLS, CDR2 YYNGEE. Here the CDR3 reads CASSVGLAGDNEQFF.

This chain uses TRBV3-1 with TRBJ2-1; the TCRdb D gene call, TRBD2, has no DNA to confirm it. CDR1 is LGHDT, CDR2 YNNKEL, per germline (reference sequence). The CDR3 covers 15 residues. The CDR3 sequence is CASSQGTSTYNEQFF.

The chain employs TRBV5-5 and TRBJ1-3. The CDR3 spans 17 residues. The germline V gene encodes CDR1 SGHKS and CDR2 YYEKEE (reference sequence). The CDR3 region is CASSPTPNSASGNTIYF.

The CDR3 sequence is CASSTWDRETQYF. The chain joins TRBV5-1 to TRBJ2-5; there is no DNA to check the TCRdb D call of TRBD1. This CDR3 is 13 amino acids long. Looked up from germline, CDR1 is SGHRS and CDR2 is YFSETQ.

The chain carries TRBV3-1 and TRBJ1-5; absent DNA, TCRdb's TRBD1 call cannot be checked. CDR3 size: 17 residues. CDR1 and CDR2 (germline): LGHDT, YNNKEL (reference sequence). The CDR3 loop reads CASSQELLGQGAQPQHF. Together with reference TRBV3-1 and TRBJ1-5, the CDR3 gives the full variable domain: DTAVSQTPKYLVTQMGNDKSIKCEQNLGHDTMYWYKQDSKKFLKIMFSYNNKELIINETVPNRFSPKSPDKAHLNLHINSLELGDSAVYFCASSQELLGQGAQPQHFGDGTRLSIL.

V is TRBV5-1 and J is TRBJ1-1. Germline-derived CDR1 and CDR2 are SGHRS and YFSETQ. This CDR3 has 14 amino acids. The CDR3 region is CASKTGLVNTEAFF.

This chain joins TRBV15 and TRBJ1-1. CDR3 length: 14 amino acids. Germline V gene sequence: CDR1 LNHNV, CDR2 YYDKDF (reference sequence). The CDR3 loop is CATSRDILGTEAFF.

The rearrangement joins TRBV2 to TRBJ1-5; TCRdb gives TRBD1 as the D gene, but with no DNA this cannot be confirmed. The germline V gene has CDR1 SNHLY and CDR2 FYNNEI. CDR3 length: 14 residues. CDR3 region: CASAGTGNNQPQHF.